The 26 T cell receptor beta chains below come from one sample, sequenced in a study of CD8 T cells in ankylosing spondylitis. TCRdb reprocessed the 5' RACE reads via MiXCR and lists one record per CDR3 protein. This table has 250,000 to 300,000 distinct CDR3 sequences, about 20% appearing once. Specimen: blood, either unsorted or a sorted T cell fraction (not recorded which). These receptors originate from a male donor with ankylosing spondylitis or in good health (not recorded which).

This chain connects TRBV6-1 to TRBJ2-2; no reliable D call. Trimming shortened V by 7 bases and J by 4 bases, and 10 bases separated the two germline ends. This CDR3 contains 13 residues. Germline V CDR1 and CDR2: MNHNS, SASEGT. The CDR3 DNA reads as TGTGCCAGCAAGGCAGCCATCACCGGGGAGCTGTTTTTT. As protein: CASKAAITGELFF.

The genes are TRBV28 and TRBJ1-2; the D gene is possibly TRBD1 (5 bases). Germline CDR1 is MDHEN and CDR2 is SYDVKM. This CDR3 spans 15 amino acids. Between the trimmed V and J ends, which lost 5 bases and 4 bases, there was a span of 17 bases. The CDR3: CASSRAGRGGYGYTF. The DNA of the CDR3 is TGTGCCAGCAGTCGGGCGGGGAGGGGTGGCTATGGCTACACCTTC.

This clonotype was found many times. The chain combines TRBV15 with TRBJ2-3; D unclear. The CDR3 is 12 residues long. With 1 base removed from V and 5 bases from J, the gap between germline ends came to 4 bases. Germline V gene data show CDR1 as LNHNV and CDR2 as YYDKDF (reference sequence). The CDR3, as DNA: TGTGCCACCAGCAGAGGCGTAGATACGCAGTATTTT. Translation: CATSRGVDTQYF.

The chain combines TRBV3-1 with TRBJ1-1; 10 bases align to TRBD1. With V trimmed by 2 bases and J by 4 bases, 7 bases remained unmatched. Germline values: CDR1 LGHDT, CDR2 YNNKEL (reference sequence). The CDR3 is made up of 16 amino acids. CDR3 sequence: CASSQRDRGPSTEAFF. The CDR3 DNA is TGTGCCAGCAGCCAACGGGACAGGGGCCCCTCCACTGAAGCTTTCTTT.

In its sample, this clonotype was seen many times. The rearrangement links TRBV12-3 or TRBV12-4 to TRBJ1-1; possible D gene TRBD1, 6 bases. The CDR3 contains 14 residues. Trimming removed 6 bases at V and 7 bases at J, with 18 bases between. The CDR3 nucleotides are TGTGCCAGCAGCCCTTTGGGGGGGCGGGTTGAAGCTTTCTTT. It translates to CASSPLGGRVEAFF.

This clonotype came up a few times. CDR3 in amino acids: CASSVRFGFSEQYV. The CDR3 nucleotides are TGTGCCAGCAGTGTTCGTTTTGGGTTCTCCGAGCAGTACGTC. The chain uses TRBV6-1 and TRBJ2-7; D remains ambiguous. Germline values: CDR1 MNHNS, CDR2 SASEGT. CDR3 size: 14 residues. V lost 4 bases and J lost 6, with 16 bases in between.

This clonotype was picked up a small number of times. V gene TRBV4-2 combines with J gene TRBJ2-3; 9 positions agree with TRBD2. This CDR3 contains 20 residues. Per germline, CDR1 LGHNA and CDR2 YNFKEQ. The V segment lost 5 bases and the J segment 0 bases; nucleotides outside the gene matches: 18. The CDR3 sequence: CASSRESGGLGRISTDTQYF. The CDR3 coding sequence is TGTGCCAGCAGCAGGGAAAGCGGGGGGCTAGGTAGGATTAGCACAGATACGCAGTATTTT.

At least ten counts were recorded for this clonotype. The chain joins TRBV7-3 to TRBJ1-2; D remains unclear. From germline, CDR1 is SGHTA and CDR2 FQGTGA. The CDR3 has 13 residues. The V end lost 5 bases, the J end lost 4 bases, and 11 bases lay between the germline ends. The CDR3 here is CASSPDGTYGYTF. CDR3 in DNA: TGTGCCAGCAGCCCCGACGGAACCTATGGCTACACCTTC.

This clonotype has more than one count but fewer than ten. The V and J genes are TRBV15 and TRBJ2-3, with unresolved D. The V gene lost 4 bases and the J gene lost 9 bases, with 17 bases spanning the gap. This CDR3 is 14 amino acids long. Looked up from germline, CDR1 is LNHNV and CDR2 is YYDKDF (reference sequence). DNA for the CDR3: TGTGCCACCAGCACGGTCAGGATAGCTGAAACGCAGTATTTT. Its protein product is CATSTVRIAETQYF.

This clonotype was counted at least ten times. The chain is built from TRBV12-3 or TRBV12-4 and TRBJ1-1; D gene unclear. Trimming shortened V by 3 bases and J by 1 base, and 9 bases separated the two germline ends. CDR3 length: 14 amino acids. Here the CDR3 DNA reads TGTGCCAGCAGTTTCCAATTCGGGAACACTGAAGCTTTCTTT. The encoded protein is CASSFQFGNTEAFF.

This clonotype was found a few times. The V gene is TRBV5-1, the J gene TRBJ2-2; D ambiguous. Trimming took 2 bases from V and 1 from J, leaving 9 bases between them. This CDR3 has 15 residues. Germline lookup yields CDR1 SGHRS and CDR2 YFSETQ. The CDR3 nucleotides read TGCGCCAGCAGCTTAAGACCCGGGAACACCGGGGAGCTGTTTTTT. It translates to CASSLRPGNTGELFF.

This clonotype showed up just once. V is TRBV20-1 and J is TRBJ2-1; D is perhaps TRBD2 (5 bases). V gave up 5 bases and J gave up 7 bases, with 24 bases separating them. Germline values: CDR1 DFQATT, CDR2 SNEGSKA (reference sequence). CDR3 length: 16 residues. This CDR3 reads CSAGSASERSGNEQFF. The CDR3, as DNA: TGCAGTGCTGGCAGTGCTAGTGAACGATCGGGAAATGAGCAGTTCTTC.

The sample holds many counts of this clonotype. This rearrangement joins TRBV5-1 to TRBJ2-7; 7 nucleotides match TRBD1. Trimming removed 0 bases from V and 4 bases from J; junction bases left unmatched: 16. Germline CDR1 reads SGHRS; CDR2 reads YFSETQ. This CDR3 spans 18 amino acids. The CDR3 DNA reads as TGCGCCAGCAGCTTGGAGACTCTGAAGGACAGGAGGCTTTACGAGCAGTACGTC. This gives the protein CASSLETLKDRRLYEQYV.

The chain is built from TRBV7-3 and TRBJ2-6; 10 bases match TRBD1. Trimming removed 4 bases from V and 1 base from J; junction bases left unmatched: 4. The CDR3 runs to 17 residues. In germline, CDR1 is SGHTA, CDR2 FQGTGA. In nucleotides, the CDR3 is TGTGCCAGCAGCTGGGGGACAGGGGATTCTGGGGCCAACGTCCTGACTTTC. It is translated as CASSWGTGDSGANVLTF.

The chain combines TRBV20-1 with TRBJ2-1; the match to TRBD2 covers 7 bases. CDR3 length equals 16 residues. CDR1 is DFQATT and CDR2 is SNEGSKA in the germline V gene (reference sequence). V trimming: 5 bases; J trimming: 2 bases; junction bases outside the gene matches: 12. CDR3 DNA sequence: TGCAGTGCTGGGGGGGGAGGACTACAGACCTACAATGAGCAGTTCTTC. Its protein product is CSAGGGGLQTYNEQFF.

This clonotype showed up just a few times. V usage is TRBV20-1 and J usage is TRBJ1-6; tentative D call: TRBD1 (6 bases). CDR1 and CDR2 from the germline V gene are DFQATT and SNEGSKA (reference sequence). V was cut by 2 bases and J by 8 bases, with 19 bases left in between. The CDR3 loop spans 16 amino acids. CDR3 DNA sequence: TGCAGTGCTAGACCGCCACTCAGGGGACTGGATTCACCCCTCCACTTT. Amino acid sequence: CSARPPLRGLDSPLHF.

CDR3 amino acids: CASSPKAAPRTGEQFF. The CDR3, as DNA: TGTGCCAGCAGCCCGAAAGCCGCTCCTAGGACGGGAGAGCAGTTCTTC. The genes are TRBV7-3 and TRBJ2-1, with D possibly matching TRBD2 (5 bases). Germline CDR1 is SGHTA and CDR2 is FQGTGA. The germline V and J ends were trimmed by 5 bases and 10 bases, with 24 bases remaining between them. The CDR3 length is 16 residues.

The rearrangement uses TRBV15 and TRBJ2-1; D may be TRBD2 (6 bases). Germline V gives CDR1 LNHNV, CDR2 YYDKDF (reference sequence). Trimming shortened V by 1 base and J by 3 bases, and 16 bases separated the two germline ends. This CDR3 has 17 residues. Written as DNA, the CDR3 is TGTGCCACCAGCAGAGCTCCCGGCCGGGACTTCTACAATGAGCAGTTCTTC. It yields the protein CATSRAPGRDFYNEQFF. Drawing the rest from reference TRBV15 and TRBJ2-1, the complete variable domain is DAMVIQNPRYQVTQFGKPVTLSCSQTLNHNVMYWYQQKSSQAPKLLFHYYDKDFNNEADTPDNFQSRRPNTSFCFLDIRSPGLGDTAMYLCATSRAPGRDFYNEQFFGPGTRLTVL.

The chain employs TRBV25-1 and TRBJ2-4; D unresolved. V gave up 1 base and J gave up 6 bases, with 16 bases separating them. This CDR3 is built from 16 residues. In germline, CDR1 is MGHDK, CDR2 SYGVNS. CDR3 coding DNA: TGTGCCAGCAGTGAATGGTCGGGCCGTGGAGTAAACATTCAGTACTTC. It translates to CASSEWSGRGVNIQYF.

This sequence joins TRBV18 and TRBJ1-4, with unresolved D. V was cut by 3 bases and J by 2 bases, with 7 bases left in between. The germline V gene encodes CDR1 KGHSH and CDR2 LQKENI. The CDR3 contains 14 residues. The CDR3 bases are TGTGCCAGCTCACCCTTGGGCACTAATGAAAAACTGTTTTTT. It codes for CASSPLGTNEKLFF.

In its sample, this clonotype was seen once. The chain carries TRBV28 and TRBJ2-5; tentatively, D is TRBD2 (5 bases). V lost 9 bases and J 1 base, leaving 15 bases between the germline ends. In germline, CDR1 is MDHEN, CDR2 SYDVKM. This CDR3 is 14 amino acids long. The CDR3 reads CASAQRNPQETQYF. For the CDR3, the DNA is TGTGCCAGTGCGCAGCGGAACCCCCAAGAGACCCAGTACTTC. The full variable domain, in which reference TRBV28 and TRBJ2-5 provide the parts outside the CDR3, is DVKVTQSSRYLVKRTGEKVFLECVQDMDHENMFWYRQDPGLGLRLIYFSYDVKMKEKGDIPEGYSVSREKKERFSLILESASTNQTSMYLCASAQRNPQETQYFGPGTRLLVL.

The genes are TRBV6-1 and TRBJ2-1; 12 bases fit TRBD2. Trimming cost V 7 bases and J 4 bases; bases outside gene matches: 8. CDR1 is MNHNS, CDR2 SASEGT, per germline. CDR3 size: 16 residues. The CDR3 bases are TGTGCCAGCACAAGGGCTAGCGGGAGGGGGTACAATGAGCAGTTCTTC. It codes for CASTRASGRGYNEQFF.

A word on this clonotype: One junction end does not reproduce the germline sequence, and a read error may be involved. The V and J genes are TRBV20-1 and TRBJ2-6, with D uncertain. CDR1 DFQATT and CDR2 SNEGSKA come from the germline V gene (reference sequence). The CDR3 contains 17 residues. CDR3 region: CCARAKRPDPGANVLTF. Here the CDR3 DNA reads TGCTGTGCTAGAGCAAAACGACCCGATCCCGGGGCCAACGTCCTGACTTTC.

This clonotype was found once. The chain combines TRBV6-2 or TRBV6-3 with TRBJ2-1; D ambiguous. The CDR3 is 14 amino acids. Looked up from germline, CDR1 is MNHEY and CDR2 is SVGEGT. Trimming took 0 bases from V and 6 from J, leaving 9 bases between them. This CDR3 reads CASSYSKQSNEQFF. The CDR3 DNA follows: TGTGCCAGCAGTTACTCGAAACAGTCCAATGAGCAGTTCTTC.

The chain employs TRBV30 and TRBJ1-2; the D gene is possibly TRBD1 (5 bases). V was cut by 4 bases and J by 4 bases, with 13 bases left in between. In germline, CDR1 is GTSNPN, CDR2 SVGIG (reference sequence). The CDR3 contains 13 residues. CDR3 amino acids: CAWNPPGPYGYTF. The CDR3 DNA reads as TGTGCCTGGAACCCCCCAGGGCCCTATGGCTACACCTTC.

The chain recombines TRBV4-2 with TRBJ1-3, with TRBD1 as a possible D gene (5 bases). Trimming removed 4 bases from V and 2 bases from J, with 21 bases in between. The V gene's germline CDR1 is LGHNA and CDR2 YNFKEQ. CDR3 length: 18 amino acids. In DNA, the CDR3 is TGTGCCAGCAGCCTATTTCGGACCGGGACGGAAGCTGGAAACACCATATATTTT. Translated: CASSLFRTGTEAGNTIYF.